Included here is one T cell receptor (delta chain) sequence, with context. Its antigen target is currently unknown. No per-base quality is available; no much larger clone lies one base away. Additional DNA sequences in this sample encode the identical CDR3. The data derive from a study of delta chains in infants with herpesvirus infections (dated by TCRdb to 2021 to 2023). For context, the study as a whole: A Ugandan infant birth cohort was prospectively followed from birth to characterize gammadelta T cell responses to primary cytomegalovirus (CMV) infection. The study searched for a public fetal Vdelta1/Vgamma8 gammadelta TCR clonotype in infants who acquired CMV infection after birth. gammadelta TCRs were sequenced from PBMC obtained from approximately 18 CMV-infected infants (one congenitally infected) and seven to nine CMV-uninfected infants for whom sufficient sample was available. By approximate age, the infant blood samples fell into groups of 1.5, 4, 8 and 12 months. Belgian fetal and cord blood gammadelta TCR data that had been published previously were included solely for comparison and were not produced in this cohort.

Pregnant women receiving prenatal care in Kampala, Uganda, were recruited, and the infants of these women were enrolled, with documentation of maternal HIV status required. Home visits to families took place weekly, and collection of infant clinical information, oral swabs and peripheral blood began at 6 weeks of age and was repeated every 4 months after that. Blood was drawn into heparin tubes, and PBMC were separated by Ficoll-Paque density gradient centrifugation and then cryopreserved. Library method: RT-PCR. TCR cDNA was generated by reverse transcription of PBMC RNA with SuperScript II and gamma-chain- and delta-chain-specific primers. The cDNA was purified with AMPure XP beads, then amplified and indexed with Illumina adapters using the Nextera XT Index Kit. gammadelta TCR libraries were sequenced on an Illumina MiSeq with a V2 300-cycle kit. The source study handled its data this way. Using MiXCR v2.1.12, CDR3 sequences were assembled, and reads were mapped onto D, J and V genes obtained from GenBank. VDJtools v1.2.1 was used to analyze the repertoires of the CDR3 clonotypes. TCRdb reprocessed the public data with the CATT caller; entries with the same nucleotide sequence were combined afterwards. The V and J calls, along with clone size, are taken from TCRdb and not from the paper's own processing. Across this sample there are over a thousand delta-chain clones, with 33% seen only once. Of the sample, roughly 25% falls within the top ten clones.

What the study reported, not specific to this receptor: The public clonotype was detected only at the first time point after infection and was not found in uninfected infants or in infants infected after 120 days. In CMV-uninfected infants, the public clonotype might still exist at levels below the detection limit. Public-clonotype frequency among Vdelta1 cells appeared to correlate inversely with age at infection and decayed rapidly, seemingly not persisting beyond roughly two months. A small sample size and the lack of race- or environment-matched controls were noted by the authors, because CMV is acquired by nearly all Ugandans before adulthood. The public Vdelta1 clonotype appeared in 4 of 18 CMV-infected infants: three infected postnatally before 120 days of age, plus the congenitally infected infant.

Taken from cysteine to phenylalanine, the CDR3 has 19 residues. The retained sequence is limited to the CDR3, 57 bases, with the frame set at the first base. For CDR1 and CDR2, the germline V gene lists TSWWSYY and QGS. V and J lose 7 bases and 0 bases, and a span of 27 bases separates them. Sample: peripheral blood, taken at time point 2 of longitudinal follow-up. The TCR sequence derives from a human donor who was a Ugandan infant, either HIV-exposed or HIV-unexposed (not recorded which). The sequence joins TRDV1 to TRDJ1; TRDD2 is perhaps the D gene, given 5 matching bases. The sequenced DNA: TGTGCTCTTGAGCATAACTACCCTTCGAGCCCGCCTCACACCGATAAACTCATCTTT. Translated, it gives CALEHNYPSSPPHTDKLIF.